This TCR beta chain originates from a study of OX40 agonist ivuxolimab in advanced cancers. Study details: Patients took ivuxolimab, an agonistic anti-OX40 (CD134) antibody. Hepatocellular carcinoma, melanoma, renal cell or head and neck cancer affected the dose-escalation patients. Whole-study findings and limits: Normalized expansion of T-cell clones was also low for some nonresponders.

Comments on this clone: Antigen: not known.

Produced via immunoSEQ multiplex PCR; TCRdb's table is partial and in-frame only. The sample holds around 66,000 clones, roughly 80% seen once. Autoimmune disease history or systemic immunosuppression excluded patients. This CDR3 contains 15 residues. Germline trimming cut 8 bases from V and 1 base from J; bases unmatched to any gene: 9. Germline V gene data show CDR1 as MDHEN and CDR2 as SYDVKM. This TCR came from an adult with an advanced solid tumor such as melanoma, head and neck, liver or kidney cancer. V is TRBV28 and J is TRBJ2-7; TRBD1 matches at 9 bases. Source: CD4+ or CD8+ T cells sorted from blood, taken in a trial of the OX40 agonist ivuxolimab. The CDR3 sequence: CASSPGDRASYEQYV. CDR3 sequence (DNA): TGTGCCAGCTCACCCGGGGACAGGGCTTCCTACGAGCAGTACGTC.